A selection of T cell receptor beta chains follows, all from one sample in a study of chemoradiotherapy in HPV16-positive cancers. Assay used: immunoSEQ multiplex PCR; TCRdb lists only in-frame clones, some missing. The repertoire includes about 20,000 clones, roughly 90% of them detected once, and around 5.8% sits in the top ten. The specimen was blood, collected from a patient who underwent chemoradiotherapy. The receptors derive from a human donor with HPV-associated anogenital cancer. CDR3s include the opening cysteine and the closing phenylalanine or tryptophan. D genes are given only for firm matches. Part of the rows lack a size; the others show once, few, many or a class for expanded clones.

NA TRBJ1-2 TRBV10-2 15 NA CASSDPGRGGSGYTF TGCGCCAGCAGTGACCCGGGGCGGGGGGGCTCTGGCTACACCTTC
NA TRBJ2-1 TRBV4-1 16 NA CASSQDSGHLYNEQFF TGCGCCAGCAGCCAAGACTCGGGACACCTATACAATGAGCAGTTCTTC
NA TRBJ2-5 TRBV5-1 15 NA CASSFAYANRETQYF TGCGCCAGCAGCTTTGCCTATGCTAATCGAGAGACCCAGTACTTC
NA TRBJ2-7 TRBV6-6 12 NA CASSHVTDEQYF TGTGCCAGCAGCCATGTAACAGACGAGCAGTACTTC
NA TRBJ1-5 TRBV15 13 NA CATSRAPDHPQHF TGTGCCACCAGCAGAGCTCCGGACCATCCCCAGCATTTT
NA TRBJ1-2 TRBV6-6 16 once CASSYPQAQGQRGYTF TGTGCCAGCAGTTACCCCCAGGCGCAGGGGCAAAGAGGCTACACCTTC
TRBD1 TRBJ2-5 TRBV6-4 15 NA CASSKGTELQETQYF TGTGCCAGCAGTAAAGGGACAGAATTACAAGAGACCCAGTACTTC
TRBD2 TRBJ2-2 TRBV10-3 14 NA CAIRGGLKTGELFF TGTGCCATCCGCGGGGGGCTGAAAACCGGGGAGCTGTTTTTT
TRBD2 TRBJ2-5 TRBV30 16 NA CAWAVLAGGGQETQYF TGTGCCTGGGCCGTACTAGCGGGGGGGGGCCAAGAGACCCAGTACTTC
NA TRBJ2-5 TRBV21-1 14 NA CASSYRGTSETQYF TGTGCCAGCAGTTATCGGGGGACGAGCGAGACCCAGTACTTC
TRBD1 TRBJ1-1 TRBV25-1 14 NA CASSEDRMNTEAFF TGTGCCAGCAGTGAGGACAGGATGAACACTGAAGCTTTCTTT
NA TRBJ1-5 TRBV20-1 9 NA CSDGRPQHF TGCAGCGATGGGAGGCCCCAGCATTTT
TRBD1 TRBJ1-5 TRBV29-1 13 NA CSVDQGGNQPQHF TGCAGCGTTGATCAGGGGGGAAATCAGCCCCAGCATTTT
TRBD2 TRBJ2-1 TRBV7-8 14 few CASSLAGVQNEQFF TGTGCCAGCAGCCTAGCGGGGGTCCAAAATGAGCAGTTCTTC
TRBD1 TRBJ1-1 TRBV6-1 13 NA CASSEMGGPGGFF TGTGCCAGCAGTGAGATGGGGGGGCCAGGGGGTTTCTTT
NA TRBJ1-1 TRBV5-1 13 NA CASSRQGNTEAFF TGCGCCAGCAGCCGTCAGGGGAACACTGAAGCTTTCTTT
NA TRBJ1-1 TRBV6-5 16 NA CASSYTPGEANTEAFF TGTGCCAGCAGTTATACCCCAGGGGAGGCGAACACTGAAGCTTTCTTT
NA TRBJ2-2 TRBV5-1 14 NA CASSSGTYTGELFF TGCGCCAGCAGCTCCGGGACATACACCGGGGAGCTGTTTTTT
NA TRBJ1-6 TRBV19 14 few CASSMRGNNSPLHF TGTGCCAGTAGTATGAGAGGTAATAATTCACCCCTCCACTTT
TRBD1 TRBJ1-1 TRBV18 16 NA CASSPSQGALGTEAFF TGTGCCAGCTCACCAAGTCAGGGGGCTCTGGGGACTGAAGCTTTCTTT
TRBD1 TRBJ1-4 TRBV15 15 once CATSKPGQGHEKLFF TGTGCCACCAGCAAGCCGGGACAGGGGCATGAAAAACTGTTTTTT
TRBD1 TRBJ1-1 TRBV29-1 13 NA CSVEQGVNTEAFF TGCAGCGTTGAACAGGGGGTGAACACTGAAGCTTTCTTT
NA TRBJ1-6 TRBV10-2 15 few CASSESDGLNSPLHF TGCGCCAGCAGTGAATCGGACGGATTAAATTCACCCCTCCACTTT
NA TRBJ2-1 TRBV5-8 14 NA CASSRRGQGNEQFF TGTGCCAGCAGCAGGAGGGGGCAGGGCAATGAGCAGTTCTTC
NA TRBJ1-3 TRBV5-1 14 NA CASSLGQTGNTIYF TGCGCCAGCAGCTTGGGGCAGACTGGAAACACCATATATTTT
TRBD1 TRBJ2-2 TRBV7-9 13 once CASSSYRGGELFF TGTGCCAGCAGCTCATACAGGGGCGGGGAGCTGTTTTTT
NA TRBJ2-3 TRBV5-1 14 NA CASSLGAGADTQYF TGCGCCAGCAGCTTAGGGGCCGGCGCAGATACGCAGTATTTT
NA TRBJ2-3 TRBV5-1 15 NA CASSLAGKGSDTQYF TGCGCCAGCAGCTTGGCCGGTAAGGGTTCAGATACGCAGTATTTT
NA TRBJ2-5 TRBV5-1 13 NA CASAGPDKETQYF TGCGCCAGCGCTGGTCCCGATAAAGAGACCCAGTACTTC
TRBD2 TRBJ2-1 TRBV19 16 NA CASSIRAGGRDNEQFF TGTGCCAGTAGTATCAGAGCGGGGGGGCGTGACAATGAGCAGTTCTTC
TRBD2 TRBJ2-1 TRBV7-3 13 NA CASSLTAAGERFF TGTGCCAGCAGCTTAACCGCCGCGGGGGAGAGATTCTTC
NA TRBJ1-6 TRBV6-5 12 few CASRQRNSPLHF TGTGCCAGTAGACAGAGAAATTCACCCCTCCACTTT
NA TRBJ1-1 TRBV2 13 once CASSRGPNTEAFF TGTGCCAGCAGCCGGGGACCGAACACTGAAGCTTTCTTT
TRBD2 TRBJ2-5 TRBV7-9 16 NA CASSPRLAGAEETQYF TGTGCCAGCAGCCCACGACTAGCGGGGGCCGAAGAGACCCAGTACTTC
NA TRBJ1-5 TRBV27 17 NA CASSLSSLGDRAQPQHF TGTGCCAGCAGTTTATCGTCGCTGGGGGATCGGGCTCAGCCCCAGCATTTT
NA TRBJ2-2 TRBV27 14 NA CASSLGDRAGELFF TGTGCCAGCAGTTTGGGGGATAGGGCCGGGGAGCTGTTTTTT
NA TRBJ1-1 TRBV19 14 NA CASSIGPIVRGAFF TGTGCCAGTAGTATAGGCCCGATAGTGCGAGGGGCTTTCTTT
NA TRBJ2-5 TRBV5-4 15 once CASRPGLNVGETQYF TGTGCCAGCAGGCCCGGACTTAATGTTGGAGAGACCCAGTACTTC
TRBD1 TRBJ2-1 TRBV30 14 NA CAWTGGTGYNEQFF TGTGCCTGGACTGGCGGGACAGGCTACAATGAGCAGTTCTTC
TRBD2 TRBJ2-1 TRBV29-1 13 once CSVGGGSYNEQFF TGCAGCGTTGGCGGGGGGTCTTACAATGAGCAGTTCTTC
TRBD1 TRBJ1-1 TRBV12-5 14 NA CASGLPGQGTEAFF TGTGCTAGTGGTTTGCCGGGACAGGGGACTGAAGCTTTCTTT
NA TRBJ2-2 TRBV9 15 NA CASSATVPGAGELFF TGTGCCAGCAGCGCTACAGTCCCAGGGGCCGGGGAGCTGTTTTTT
TRBD1 TRBJ2-7 TRBV7-6 14 once CATRPGTGFGEQYF TGTGCCACTCGTCCCGGGACAGGGTTCGGCGAGCAGTACTTC
NA TRBJ1-1 TRBV10-3 14 NA CAISPDGMNTEAFF TGTGCCATCAGTCCAGATGGGATGAACACTGAAGCTTTCTTT
TRBD2 TRBJ2-1 TRBV5-6 15 once CASSHLAGVGNEQFF TGTGCCAGCAGCCATCTAGCGGGGGTTGGAAATGAGCAGTTCTTC